This T cell receptor beta chain is drawn from a study of OX40 agonist ivuxolimab in advanced cancers. Study-wide background: Patients received the agonistic anti-OX40 (CD134) antibody ivuxolimab.

Data came from immunoSEQ multiplex PCR; TCRdb stores just in-frame clones and leaves some out. The repertoire holds more than 100,000 clones, with roughly nine tenths as singletons. From germline, CDR1 is SGHTA and CDR2 FQGNSA. V gave up 6 bases and J gave up 5 bases; unmatched junction bases: 6. The CDR3 runs to 14 residues. This TCR derives from an adult with an advanced solid tumor such as melanoma, head and neck, liver or kidney cancer. The chain couples TRBV7-2 to TRBJ2-2; 7 bases map to TRBD1. The input for sequencing was CD4+ or CD8+ T cells sorted from blood, taken in a trial of the OX40 agonist ivuxolimab. The CDR3 loop is CASRGGAGTGELFF. DNA of the CDR3: TGTGCCAGCAGAGGGGGCGCAGGGACCGGGGAGCTGTTTTTT.